One and the same sample provided the 3 T cell receptor beta chains below, sequenced in a study of cytomegalovirus exposure and HLA in healthy donors (TCRdb year 2017). Receptors were amplified or captured by the immunoSEQ multiplex PCR assay. The multiplex PCR relied on a mix of 60 forward primers for TCR Vbeta segments and 13 reverse primers for TCR Jbeta segments. TCRdb stores this immuneACCESS table with in-frame sequences only. Part of the clones is absent; in the studies checked, under half of the shortfall reflects unresolved V genes, and no reason is known for the rest. Across this sample there are tens of thousands of clones, with about 66% seen only once. The ten largest make up 20% to 25% of the sample. The sample consisted of PBMCs. The receptor source for this set is a woman between 50 and 59 years old in good health and CMV-seropositive.

V and J are TRBV9 and TRBJ2-5; 11 nucleotides match TRBD2. The CDR3 sequence is 15 residues long. Germline-derived CDR1 and CDR2 are SGDLS and YYNGEE. The V and J ends lost 4 bases and 4 bases, in that order; junction bases with no gene match: 6. The CDR3 coding sequence is TGTGCCAGCAGCCTAGCGGGGGGCTTAGCAGAGACCCAGTACTTC. Translation: CASSLAGGLAETQYF.

This chain uses TRBV6-1 with TRBJ2-7; 8 nucleotides agree with TRBD1. This CDR3 is 16 amino acids long. Germline CDR1 is MNHNS and CDR2 is SASEGT. The V gene end was trimmed by 4 bases and the J gene end by 4 bases; junction bases not matched to a gene: 12. Written as DNA, the CDR3 is TGTGCCAGCAGTGCAGCCCTGACAGGGGTCCCATACGAGCAGTACTTC. Amino acids: CASSAALTGVPYEQYF.

The genes are TRBV30 and TRBJ2-3, with a tentative D call TRBD1 (5 bases). CDR1 is GTSNPN and CDR2 is SVGIG in the germline V gene (reference sequence). V was shortened by 1 base and J by 1 base, with 12 bases between the two germline ends. The CDR3 contains 15 residues. For the CDR3, the DNA is TGTGCCTGGAGTGCCAACAGGCCTCGCACAGATACGCAGTATTTT. Amino acid sequence: CAWSANRPRTDTQYF.